This TCR beta chain emerged from a study of blood T cell repertoires in COVID-19. The germline V gene encodes CDR1 SGHKS and CDR2 YYEKEE (reference sequence). The CDR3 length is 15 residues. Trimming removed 0 bases at V and 3 bases at J, with 13 bases between. This table comes from immunoSEQ multiplex PCR, and its TCRdb copy is limited to in-frame clones, with some not included. The data show about 190,000 clones, around 80% seen once. The chain has TRBV5-5 and TRBJ2-7; D gene unclear. The receptor's source is a woman between 45 and 65 years old with acute or convalescent COVID-19. Material: peripheral blood. The CDR3 DNA reads TGTGCCAGCAGCTTGGCCGGGTTCAGTCGCTACGAGCAGTACTTC. It encodes CASSLAGFSRYEQYF.